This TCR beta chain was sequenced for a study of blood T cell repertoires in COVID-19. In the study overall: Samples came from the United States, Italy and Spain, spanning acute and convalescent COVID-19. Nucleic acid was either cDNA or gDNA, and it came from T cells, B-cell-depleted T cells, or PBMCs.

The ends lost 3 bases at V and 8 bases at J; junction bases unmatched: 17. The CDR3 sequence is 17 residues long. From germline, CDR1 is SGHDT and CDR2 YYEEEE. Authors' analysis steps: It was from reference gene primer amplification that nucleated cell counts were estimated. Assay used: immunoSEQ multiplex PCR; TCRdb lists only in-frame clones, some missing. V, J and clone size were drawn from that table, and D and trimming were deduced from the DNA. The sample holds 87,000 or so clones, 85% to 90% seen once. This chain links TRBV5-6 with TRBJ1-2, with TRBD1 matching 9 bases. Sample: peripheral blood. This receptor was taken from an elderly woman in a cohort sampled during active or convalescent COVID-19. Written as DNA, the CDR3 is TGTGCCAGCAGCTCACGCCGGGACAGGGACCTTGTTCGCGGCTACACCTTC. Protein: CASSSRRDRDLVRGYTF. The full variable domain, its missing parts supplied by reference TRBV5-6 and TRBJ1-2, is DAGVTQSPTHLIKTRGQQVTLRCSPKSGHDTVSWYQQALGQGPQFIFQYYEEEERQRGNFPDRFSGHQFPNYSSELNVNALLLGDSALYLCASSSRRDRDLVRGYTFGSGTRLTVV.